Presented here are 23 T cell receptor beta chains from one specimen sequenced in a study of T cell changes during pregnancy in multiple sclerosis. Produced via immunoSEQ multiplex PCR; TCRdb's table is partial and in-frame only. The table includes 100,000 to 150,000 clones, under 95% detected once. This sample comprised peripheral blood, obtained before pregnancy. These receptors came from a female donor with multiple sclerosis, enrolled in a pregnancy study.

The chain uses TRBV30 and TRBJ2-7, with D perhaps matching TRBD1 (6 bases). Trimming pared 8 bases from V and 0 bases from J, leaving 17 bases between. The germline V gene encodes CDR1 GTSNPN and CDR2 SVGIG (reference sequence). The CDR3 sequence is 14 residues long. CDR3 residues: CALQGQGYSYEQYF. CDR3 coding DNA: TGTGCCCTTCAGGGGCAGGGGTACTCCTACGAGCAGTACTTC.

This sequence joins TRBV5-4 and TRBJ2-3; tentative D call: TRBD1 (5 bases). This CDR3 has 14 amino acids. Germline lookup yields CDR1 SGHNT and CDR2 YYREEE (reference sequence). Trimming removed 4 bases from V and 2 bases from J, with 11 bases in between. The CDR3 sequence is CASSDAGSTDTQYF. The CDR3 region has the DNA TGTGCCAGCAGCGACGCAGGGTCCACAGATACGCAGTATTTT.

This clone was seen just once. The chain employs TRBV6-5 and TRBJ2-5; 8 bases are a match to TRBD2. CDR1 is MNHEY, CDR2 SVGAGI, per germline. J gave up 5 bases and V 6 bases, and 11 bases lay outside the gene matches. The CDR3 length is 15 residues. This CDR3 is CASSRGGMADETQYF. DNA of the CDR3: TGTGCCAGCAGCCGCGGGGGGATGGCGGACGAGACCCAGTACTTC.

This clone was counted a few times. The V and J genes are TRBV12-2 and TRBJ2-7; the D call of TRBD2 is as the table states it, not checked on the DNA. TRBV12-2 is a pseudogene. This CDR3 is built from 13 residues. CDR3 nucleotides: TGTGCACCAAGGGAGGGATCCTCCTACGAGCAGTACTTC. The encoded protein is CAPREGSSYEQYF.

V and J are TRBV9 and TRBJ2-1; TRBD2 might be the D (6 bases). The germline gives CDR1 SGDLS, CDR2 YYNGEE. The CDR3 runs 17 residues. V lost 5 bases to trimming and J lost 0 bases, with 18 bases between them. This chain's CDR3 is CASSDLALGASYNEQFF. The CDR3 DNA is TGTGCCAGCAGTGATCTAGCGTTAGGGGCCTCCTACAATGAGCAGTTCTTC.

The chain has TRBV5-4 and TRBJ2-3, with TRBD1 matching over 7 bases. Unmatched junction bases numbered 10, after V lost 3 bases and J lost 0 bases. The germline V gene encodes CDR1 SGHNT and CDR2 YYREEE (reference sequence). The CDR3 has 17 residues. CDR3 nucleotide sequence: TGTGCCAGCAGCTCCGGGACAGCTTCCACTAGCACAGATACGCAGTATTTT. It codes for CASSSGTASTSTDTQYF.

This chain uses TRBV19 with TRBJ2-3; 9 nucleotides align to TRBD1. The CDR3 loop spans 16 amino acids. J was trimmed by 3 bases and V by 6 bases; bases with no gene match: 10. Germline V CDR1 and CDR2: LNHDA, SQIVND (reference sequence). CDR3 nucleotide sequence: TGTGCCAGTAGAAGCTCTCCGGGACAGGGAACAGATACGCAGTATTTT. Its translation: CASRSSPGQGTDTQYF.

V gene TRBV7-6 combines with J gene TRBJ2-7; a possible D gene is TRBD2 (7 bases). CDR3 length: 15 residues. Germline V gene lookup returns CDR1 SGHVS and CDR2 FNYEAQ. V dropped 3 bases and J dropped 4 bases, with 16 bases sitting between them. DNA for the CDR3: TGTGCCAGCAGCTTGCAGGGGCTAGCGGTATACGAGCAGTACTTC. Amino acids: CASSLQGLAVYEQYF. The variable domain in full, with the rest retrieved from reference TRBV7-6 and TRBJ2-7, is GAGVSQSPRYKVTKRGQDVALRCDPISGHVSLYWYRQALGQGPEFLTYFNYEAQQDKSGLPNDRFSAERPEGSISTLTIQRTEQRDSAMYRCASSLQGLAVYEQYFGPGTRLTVT.

Turning to this clone: This sample also contains other DNA sequences that code for the same CDR3. The chain couples TRBV5-1 to TRBJ2-7; TRBD1 agrees at 7 bases. V lost 0 bases, J lost 7 bases, and 4 bases stayed unmatched. This CDR3 has 13 amino acids. Germline assignment: CDR1 SGHRS and CDR2 YFSETQ. CDR3 DNA sequence: TGCGCCAGCAGCTTGGGGGCAGGGGGAGAGCAGTACTTC. Translating gives CASSLGAGGEQYF. Full variable domain (rest looked up from reference TRBV5-1 and TRBJ2-7): KAGVTQTPRYLIKTRGQQVTLSCSPISGHRSVSWYQQTPGQGLQFLFEYFSETQRNKGNFPGRFSGRQFSNSRSEMNVSTLELGDSALYLCASSLGAGGEQYFGPGTRLTVT.

This clone was detected only a few times. V and J are TRBV9 and TRBJ1-3; D might be TRBD1 (5 bases). Germline CDR1 is SGDLS and CDR2 is YYNGEE. Trimming shortened V by 3 bases and J by 0 bases, and 10 bases separated the two germline ends. This CDR3 comprises 15 residues. The DNA for the CDR3 is TGTGCCAGCAGCGCCAGACAGAGCTCTGGAAACACCATATATTTT. Translating gives CASSARQSSGNTIYF.

The V and J genes are TRBV18 and TRBJ2-1, with TRBD2 identical over 13 bases. With 5 bases clipped from V and 7 bases from J, the junction kept 11 bases outside the gene matches. CDR1 is KGHSH and CDR2 is LQKENI in the germline V gene. The CDR3 runs 17 residues. For the CDR3, the DNA is TGTGCCAGCTCAGCCCCGGGACTAGCGGGGAAAGGAAATGAGCAGTTCTTC. Its protein is CASSAPGLAGKGNEQFF.

This rearrangement joins TRBV7-2 to TRBJ1-1, with 8 bases that match TRBD1. From germline, CDR1 is SGHTA and CDR2 FQGNSA. The CDR3 runs to 14 residues. The junction had 7 bases not matched to a gene; V was cut back by 7 bases and J by 3 bases. The CDR3 sequence is CASTFRGPDTEAFF. As DNA, the CDR3 is TGTGCCAGCACTTTCAGGGGGCCCGACACTGAAGCTTTCTTT.

This chain links TRBV9 with TRBJ1-4; 7 bases line up with TRBD1. This CDR3 is 14 amino acids long. The germline V gene has CDR1 SGDLS and CDR2 YYNGEE. Trimming at V came to 4 bases and at J to 4 bases, leaving 4 bases not matched to a gene. CDR3 bases: TGTGCCAGCAGCATTGGACAGGATAATGAAAAACTGTTTTTT. It specifies CASSIGQDNEKLFF.

The chain recombines TRBV18 with TRBJ2-3; TRBD2 aligns across 7 bases. The CDR3 runs to 15 residues. Trimming took 3 bases from V and 1 from J; bases not matched to a gene: 4. The V gene's germline CDR1 is KGHSH and CDR2 LQKENI. The CDR3 sequence: CASSPASGRTDTQYF. CDR3 in DNA: TGTGCCAGCTCACCGGCTAGCGGTCGCACAGATACGCAGTATTTT.

This chain links TRBV25-1 with TRBJ1-4, with 8 positions matching TRBD1. Trimming took 6 bases from V and 0 from J; bases not matched to a gene: 12. The germline gives CDR1 MGHDK, CDR2 SYGVNS. The CDR3 loop spans 18 amino acids. The CDR3 nucleotides read TGTGCCAGCAGCGACCCGAGGGACAGGCCAGCAACTAATGAAAAACTGTTTTTT. It specifies CASSDPRDRPATNEKLFF. Together with reference TRBV25-1 and TRBJ1-4, the CDR3 gives the full variable domain: EADIYQTPRYLVIGTGKKITLECSQTMGHDKMYWYQQDPGMELHLIHYSYGVNSTEKGDLSSESTVSRIRTEHFPLTLESARPSHTSQYLCASSDPRDRPATNEKLFFGSGTQLSVL.

In the case of this clone: This sample includes further DNA sequences coding for the same CDR3. This chain links TRBV6-1 with TRBJ2-7; D possibly corresponds to TRBD1 (6 bases). The germline V gene has CDR1 MNHNS and CDR2 SASEGT. The CDR3 is 12 residues long. V lost 3 bases and J lost 5, with 8 bases in between. CDR3 coding DNA: TGTGCCAGCAGTGAGAACAGGGACGAGCAGTACTTC. Its translation is CASSENRDEQYF.

The chain carries TRBV30 and TRBJ2-1, with 7 bases fitting TRBD1. Germline V lookup: CDR1 GTSNPN, CDR2 SVGIG (reference sequence). With 1 base clipped from V and 2 bases from J, the junction kept 2 bases outside the gene matches. The CDR3 length is 14 residues. CDR3: CAWSGQGAYNEQFF. CDR3 in DNA: TGTGCCTGGAGTGGACAGGGCGCCTACAATGAGCAGTTCTTC.

The V call is TRBV5-1, the J call TRBJ2-5; 8 nucleotides agree with TRBD1. Trimming took 4 bases from V and 2 from J; bases not matched to a gene: 4. The germline V gene encodes CDR1 SGHRS and CDR2 YFSETQ. The CDR3 is made up of 14 amino acids. Written as DNA, the CDR3 is TGCGCCAGCAGCCCCCGGGACAGGCAAGAGACCCAGTACTTC. It translates to CASSPRDRQETQYF.

V and J are TRBV29-1 and TRBJ2-1, with D possibly being TRBD2 (5 bases). The V end lost 1 base, the J end lost 7 bases, and 8 bases lay between the germline ends. The CDR3 runs to 12 residues. Germline assignment: CDR1 SQVTM and CDR2 ANQGSEA. As DNA, the CDR3 is TGCAGCGTTGAAGCCTCGGGGAATGAGCAGTTCTTC. Its translation: CSVEASGNEQFF.

This CDR3 reads CASSEASGRPQYF. CDR3 coding DNA: TGTGCCAGCAGTGAGGCTAGCGGGAGACCCCAGTACTTC. This chain joins TRBV2 and TRBJ2-5, with 10 bases matching TRBD2. The CDR3 loop spans 13 amino acids. The V and J ends lost 3 bases and 9 bases, in that order; junction bases with no gene match: 4. Germline V CDR1 and CDR2: SNHLY, FYNNEI.

V is TRBV7-9 and J is TRBJ2-5; 10 nucleotides line up with TRBD1. The J call is uncertain, as TRBJ2-7 better fits the DNA end. The germline V gene encodes CDR1 SEHNR and CDR2 FQNEAQ (reference sequence). This CDR3 comprises 18 residues. The CDR3 coding sequence is TGTGCCAGCAGCTCACCACCCGGCGACAGGGGGCTCCCTTACGAGCAGTACTTC. It yields the protein CASSSPPGDRGLPYEQYF.

The V call is TRBV5-1, the J call TRBJ1-2, with D possibly matching TRBD1 (6 bases). V was trimmed by 1 base and J by 8 bases, leaving 15 bases between them. Germline CDR1 SGHRS, CDR2 YFSETQ. This CDR3 region has 14 residues. CDR3 sequence reads: CASSLNGQSEGYTF. DNA for the CDR3: TGCGCCAGCAGCTTGAACGGACAGTCGGAAGGCTACACCTTC.

This clone was counted once. The chain uses TRBV5-4 and TRBJ2-2; D unresolved. Trimming removed 4 bases at V and 3 bases at J, with 7 bases between. Germline V gene sequence: CDR1 SGHNT, CDR2 YYREEE (reference sequence). The CDR3 is 13 amino acids. The CDR3 region is CASSPSDTGELFF. The DNA of the CDR3 is TGTGCCAGCAGCCCCTCCGACACCGGGGAGCTGTTTTTT.